These 6 T cell receptor beta chains share one sample of origin, sequenced in a study of blood T cell repertoires in COVID-19. Some clones are missing from TCRdb's copy, which holds only in-frame ones; the method was immunoSEQ multiplex PCR. The sample has some 62,000 clones; 79% are singletons. The sample comprised peripheral blood. The receptor source for this set is a woman older than 75 with active or convalescent COVID-19.

The V call is TRBV6-5, the J call TRBJ2-7, with 10 bases matching TRBD1. V was pared by 7 bases and J by 5 bases, with 5 bases of the junction left unmatched. Germline-derived CDR1 and CDR2 are MNHEY and SVGAGI. The CDR3 loop spans 13 amino acids. CDR3 in DNA: TGTGCCAGCATAAGACAGGGGGCCGACGAGCAGTACTTC. Translated: CASIRQGADEQYF.

The V call is TRBV7-8, the J call TRBJ2-5, with no clear D. The V and J ends lost 0 bases and 1 base respectively, with 6 bases between them. CDR1 SGHVS and CDR2 FQNEAQ come from the germline V gene. There are 14 residues in the CDR3. CDR3 sequence: CASSLAGSQETQYF. CDR3 DNA sequence: TGTGCCAGCAGCTTAGCTGGTAGCCAAGAGACCCAGTACTTC.

The count of this clone is one. The chain has TRBV5-1 and TRBJ1-2; no clear D gene. The ends were cut back, 0 bases at V and 0 bases at J, with 6 bases in the middle. In germline, CDR1 is SGHRS, CDR2 YFSETQ. CDR3 size: 14 residues. The CDR3 DNA is TGCGCCAGCAGCTTGGTGGGCCCTAACTATGGCTACACCTTC. It codes for CASSLVGPNYGYTF.

Here the CDR3 DNA reads TGTGCCAGCAGCGTCCTAGCGGGGGACACAGATACGCAGTATTTT. Protein: CASSVLAGDTDTQYF. The rearrangement joins TRBV9 to TRBJ2-3; 10 bases line up with TRBD2. This CDR3 contains 15 residues. V trimming: 2 bases; J trimming: 2 bases; junction bases outside the gene matches: 2. Germline CDR1 and CDR2: SGDLS and YYNGEE.

This rearrangement joins TRBV9 to TRBJ2-1; 7 bases agree with TRBD2. The CDR3 is 13 amino acids. Per germline, CDR1 SGDLS and CDR2 YYNGEE. V shed 5 bases and J 7 bases; nucleotides not matched to a gene: 6. The CDR3 DNA reads TGTGCCAGCAGTGGCGGGGGTGTAAATGAGCAGTTCTTC. It yields the protein CASSGGGVNEQFF.

The J gene is TRBJ2-7, the V gene TRBV3-1 (or the pseudogene TRBV3-2); D is perhaps TRBD1 (5 bases). The CDR3 totals 14 residues. The V end lost 1 base, the J end lost 3 bases, and 10 bases lay between the germline ends. Germline loops: CDR1 LGHDT, CDR2 YNNKEL (reference sequence). This CDR3 is CASSQGWGYYEQYF. The CDR3 DNA sequence: TGTGCCAGCAGCCAAGGGTGGGGCTACTACGAGCAGTACTTC.